Shown below are 13 T cell receptor beta chains from a single sample sequenced in a study of T cells in Graves' hyperthyroidism and ophthalmopathy. The TCR beta CDR3 regions underwent amplification using RNA transcripts as the source. The HTBI primer set served for first-round RT-PCR of the TCR CDR3. Each CDR3 protein gets one entry after TCRdb re-called the multiplex PCR reads with MiXCR. The data hold a few hundred thousand distinct CDR3 sequences, with 15% to 17% observed a single time. Sequencing was carried out using blood. The receptors shown here come from a woman in her twenties or thirties with Graves' hyperthyroidism.

The rearrangement joins TRBV6-1 to TRBJ1-2; TRBD1 is a possible D gene (6 bases). CDR3 length: 15 residues. V was clipped by 8 bases and J by 1 base, with 17 bases between them. Per germline, CDR1 MNHNS and CDR2 SASEGT. The CDR3 DNA follows: TGTGCCAGCGGCCCCGACTGGACAGATAACTATGGCTACACCTTC. Protein sequence: CASGPDWTDNYGYTF.

This clonotype was picked up a small number of times. The chain links TRBV5-1 to TRBJ2-1; TRBD2 agrees at 7 bases. The CDR3 has 14 residues. V was pared by 2 bases and J by 7 bases, with 6 bases of the junction left unmatched. The germline V gene has CDR1 SGHRS and CDR2 YFSETQ. Here the CDR3 reads CASSFGLSGNEQFF. The CDR3 DNA follows: TGCGCCAGCAGCTTTGGACTTAGCGGGAATGAGCAGTTCTTC.

This clonotype appeared many times. The rearrangement links TRBV30 to TRBJ2-7, with a possible D match to TRBD1 (6 bases). The CDR3 contains 12 residues. Trimming shortened V by 7 bases and J by 2 bases, and 12 bases separated the two germline ends. Germline V lookup: CDR1 GTSNPN, CDR2 SVGIG (reference sequence). CDR3 in amino acids: CAFSGQAYEQYF. The CDR3 bases are TGTGCCTTTTCGGGACAAGCCTACGAGCAGTACTTC.

The chain recombines TRBV18 with TRBJ1-2; D gene ambiguous. The germline gives CDR1 KGHSH, CDR2 LQKENI. There are 14 residues in the CDR3. Trimming took 1 base from V and 6 from J, leaving 12 bases between them. In DNA form, the CDR3 reads TGTGCCAGCTCACCACGTCGGGTAGAGGATGGCTACACCTTC. It yields the protein CASSPRRVEDGYTF.

In this sample, this clonotype turned up many times. J is TRBJ2-7 and V is TRBV30; 7 nucleotides align to TRBD1. In germline, CDR1 is GTSNPN, CDR2 SVGIG (reference sequence). This CDR3 spans 15 amino acids. V shed 2 bases and J 3 bases; nucleotides not matched to a gene: 10. The CDR3 reads CAWSPPTGLDYEQYF. The DNA for the CDR3 is TGTGCCTGGAGTCCACCGACAGGGCTGGACTACGAGCAGTACTTC. The complete variable domain, with remaining parts taken from reference TRBV30 and TRBJ2-7, reads SQTIHQWPATLVQPVGSPLSLECTVEGTSNPNLYWYRQAAGRGLQLLFYSVGIGQISSEVPQNLSASRPQDRQFILSSKKLLLSDSGFYLCAWSPPTGLDYEQYFGPGTRLTVT.

This clonotype was observed many times. CDR3 residues: CASSFPGSAYDTQYF. CDR3 in DNA: TGTGCCAGCAGCTTTCCGGGATCTGCATATGATACGCAGTATTTT. The chain couples TRBV7-9 to TRBJ2-3; TRBD2 is a possible D gene (5 bases). V gave up 3 bases and J gave up 6 bases, with 16 bases separating them. Germline V CDR1 and CDR2: SEHNR, FQNEAQ (reference sequence). This CDR3 has 15 residues.

Concerning this clonotype itself: Being one base from a much bigger clone, this may be a read error. The gene calls are TRBV10-1 and TRBJ1-1; 8 bases are shared with TRBD1. Germline V gene sequence: CDR1 WNHNN, CDR2 SYGVQD (reference sequence). CDR3 length equals 13 residues. CDR3 coding DNA: TGCACCAGCAGTGAATACAGGGGGACTGAAGCTTTCTTT. This gives the protein CTSSEYRGTEAFF.

About this clonotype: The CDR3 does not end in the conserved phenylalanine or tryptophan, so this is likely a read error. The rearrangement joins TRBV12-3 or TRBV12-4 to TRBJ1-1; the D gene is possibly TRBD1 (5 bases). V shed 7 bases and J shed 5 bases, with 14 bases lying between them. This CDR3 region has 13 residues. The CDR3 is CASTLNEGTEAFL. The CDR3 bases are TGTGCCAGCACCCTAAATGAGGGGACTGAAGCTTTCCTT.

The V gene is TRBV20-1, the J gene TRBJ1-1; 8 positions match TRBD1. Germline CDR1 is DFQATT and CDR2 is SNEGSKA (reference sequence). Trimming removed 5 bases from V and 0 bases from J; junction bases left unmatched: 17. The CDR3 contains 18 residues. The CDR3 sequence: CSAESGTGDWGLNTEAFF. The CDR3 DNA reads as TGCAGTGCTGAGTCCGGGACAGGTGATTGGGGATTGAACACTGAAGCTTTCTTT.

The sample holds a few counts of this clonotype. This chain uses TRBV20-1 with TRBJ1-2, with 10 bases aligning to TRBD1. Trimming removed 6 bases from V and 4 bases from J; junction bases left unmatched: 11. This CDR3 is built from 15 residues. Germline-derived CDR1 and CDR2 are DFQATT and SNEGSKA (reference sequence). Written as DNA, the CDR3 is TGCAGTGCCCACCGGGACAGGGGAATGATCTATGGCTACACCTTC. This encodes CSAHRDRGMIYGYTF.

This chain uses TRBV6-2 or TRBV6-3 with TRBJ2-5; 7 bases map to TRBD2. Unmatched junction bases numbered 10, after V lost 0 bases and J lost 0 bases. Germline-derived CDR1 and CDR2 are MNHEY and SVGEGT. CDR3 size: 18 residues. CDR3 in DNA: TGTGCCAGCAGTTACTCGAGGGACTACCAACCGAACCAAGAGACCCAGTACTTC. Translated, it gives CASSYSRDYQPNQETQYF.

This clonotype was detected many times. The rearrangement links TRBV28 to TRBJ2-7; the D is unclear. V dropped 7 bases and J dropped 3 bases, with 13 bases sitting between them. CDR1 is MDHEN and CDR2 is SYDVKM in the germline V gene. The CDR3 is 13 residues long. CDR3 amino acids: CASNSLPLYEQYF. The CDR3 nucleotides are TGTGCCAGCAATTCCCTGCCGCTCTACGAGCAGTACTTC. Variable domain in full (rest from reference TRBV28 and TRBJ2-7): DVKVTQSSRYLVKRTGEKVFLECVQDMDHENMFWYRQDPGLGLRLIYFSYDVKMKEKGDIPEGYSVSREKKERFSLILESASTNQTSMYLCASNSLPLYEQYFGPGTRLTVT.

This chain connects TRBV10-3 to TRBJ2-6, with D tentatively TRBD2 (5 bases). Between the trimmed V and J ends, which lost 8 bases and 2 bases, there was a span of 13 bases. Per the germline V gene, CDR1 is ENHRY and CDR2 is SYGVKD. This CDR3 is 15 amino acids long. CDR3 sequence reads: CAIRPIATGANVLTF. In DNA form, the CDR3 reads TGTGCCATCCGTCCGATAGCGACTGGGGCCAACGTCCTGACTTTC.